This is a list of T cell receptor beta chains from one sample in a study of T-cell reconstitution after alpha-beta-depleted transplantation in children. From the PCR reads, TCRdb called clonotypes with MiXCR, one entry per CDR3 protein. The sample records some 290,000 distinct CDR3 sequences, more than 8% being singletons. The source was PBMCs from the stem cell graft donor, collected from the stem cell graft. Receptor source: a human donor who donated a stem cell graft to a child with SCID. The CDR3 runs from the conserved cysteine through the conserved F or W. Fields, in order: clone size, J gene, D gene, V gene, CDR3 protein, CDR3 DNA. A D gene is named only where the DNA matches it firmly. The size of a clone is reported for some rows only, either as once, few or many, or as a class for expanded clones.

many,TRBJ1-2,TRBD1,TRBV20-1,CSAPTGGEYGYTF,TGCAGTGCTCCTACAGGGGGCGAATATGGCTACACCTTC
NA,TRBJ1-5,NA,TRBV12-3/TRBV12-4,CASSLGRGAVRSNQPQHF,TGTGCCAGCAGTTTGGGCAGGGGAGCGGTAAGGAGCAATCAGCCCCAGCATTTT
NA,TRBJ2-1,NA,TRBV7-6,CASSSQAGWSYNEQFF,TGTGCCAGCAGCTCCCAAGCGGGTTGGTCCTACAATGAGCAGTTCTTC
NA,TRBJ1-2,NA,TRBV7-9,CASSSTTSSYGYTF,TGTGCCAGCAGCTCTACGACGAGCAGCTATGGCTACACCTTC
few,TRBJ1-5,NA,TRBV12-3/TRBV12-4,CASSFTGWDSNQPQHF,TGTGCCAGCAGTTTCACGGGGTGGGATAGCAATCAGCCCCAGCATTTT
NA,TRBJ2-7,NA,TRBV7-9,CASSPPTFGGTYEQYF,TGTGCCAGCAGTCCACCTACATTTGGGGGGACCTACGAGCAGTACTTC
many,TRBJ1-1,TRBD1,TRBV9,CASSANQGAGTEAFF,TGTGCCAGCAGCGCAAACCAGGGGGCTGGCACTGAAGCTTTCTTT
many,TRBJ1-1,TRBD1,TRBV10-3,CAISEQGARTEAFF,TGTGCCATCAGTGAACAGGGGGCTCGCACTGAAGCTTTCTTT
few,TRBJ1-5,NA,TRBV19,CASSILGSNQPQHF,TGTGCCAGTAGTATATTAGGGAGCAATCAGCCCCAGCATTTT
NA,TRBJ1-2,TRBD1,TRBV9,CASSVDRDSYGYTF,TGTGCCAGCAGCGTCGACAGGGACAGCTATGGCTACACCTTC
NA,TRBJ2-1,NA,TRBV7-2,CASSPSGGMNEQFF,TGTGCCAGCAGCCCCTCTGGCGGCATGAATGAGCAGTTCTTC
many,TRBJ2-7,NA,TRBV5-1,CASSLADGRPSSYEQYF,TGCGCCAGCAGCTTGGCCGACGGACGCCCTAGCTCCTACGAGCAGTACTTC
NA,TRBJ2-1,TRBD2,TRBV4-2,CASSQIREVNEQFF,TGTGCCAGCAGCCAAATCCGGGAGGTCAATGAGCAGTTCTTC
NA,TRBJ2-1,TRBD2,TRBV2,CASRTGLAGHNEQFF,TGTGCCAGCAGGACGGGACTAGCGGGGCACAATGAGCAGTTCTTC
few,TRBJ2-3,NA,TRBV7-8,CASSLVVLRDTQYF,TGTGCCAGCAGCTTAGTAGTCCTACGGGATACGCAGTATTTT
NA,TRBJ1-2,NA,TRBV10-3,CAISVEGNYGYTF,TGTGCCATCAGTGTGGAGGGTAACTATGGCTACACCTTC